A single sample is the source of the 31 T cell receptor beta chains below, sequenced in a study of CXCR3-negative and CXCR3-positive naive CD8 T cells. UMI-labeled 5' RACE yielded the TRB cDNA libraries. TCRdb reprocessed the 5' RACE reads; each CDR3 protein has one entry and no DNA is given. In all, the sample yields about 62,000 distinct CDR3 sequences. The sample was naive CXCR3- CD8+ T cells from blood. Stated subset: CD45RO-CCR7+CD27+CD95- naive CD8+ T cells lacking CXCR3 (TNR3-). The receptors here all came from a human donor in good health. Some clones in this sample may be carry-over from other donors' samples.

The chain has TRBV29-1 and TRBJ2-1; TCRdb designates TRBD2, a call that cannot be tested without DNA. The V gene's germline CDR1 is SQVTM and CDR2 ANQGSEA. The CDR3 spans 14 residues. The CDR3 loop reads CSVEGTSGGNEQFF.

The chain links TRBV7-9 to TRBJ2-1; TCRdb returns TRBD1, unconfirmable since there is no DNA. The CDR3 covers 16 residues. Per the germline V gene, CDR1 is SEHNR and CDR2 is FQNEAQ (reference sequence). The CDR3 spells CASSLAFGQGPNEQFF. The variable domain in full, completed from reference TRBV7-9 and TRBJ2-1, reads DTGVSQNPRHKITKRGQNVTFRCDPISEHNRLYWYRQTLGQGPEFLTYFQNEAQLEKSRLLSDRFSAERPKGSFSTLEIQRTEQGDSAMYLCASSLAFGQGPNEQFFGPGTRLTVL.

V is TRBV12-5 and J is TRBJ2-3; checking the TCRdb D call of TRBD2 is not possible without DNA. The CDR3 sequence is 20 residues long. Germline loops: CDR1 LGHNT, CDR2 FRNRAP. The CDR3 loop reads CASGGRLVAGGTSGTDTQYF.

This sequence joins TRBV7-2 and TRBJ2-7; checking the TCRdb D call of TRBD1 is not possible without DNA. The germline V gene has CDR1 SGHTA and CDR2 FQGNSA. This CDR3 comprises 16 residues. CDR3: CASSLARDRPDYEQYF.

The CDR3 protein is CSVEDRRKTQYF. This chain joins TRBV29-1 and TRBJ2-5; TCRdb returns TRBD2, unconfirmable since there is no DNA. This CDR3 contains 12 residues. Germline CDR1 and CDR2: SQVTM and ANQGSEA.

The chain is built from TRBV29-1 and TRBJ1-2. Per the germline V gene, CDR1 is SQVTM and CDR2 is ANQGSEA. The CDR3 consists of 11 residues. The CDR3 reads CSVVGEDGYTF.

V is TRBV28 and J is TRBJ2-7; lacking DNA, the TRBD2 call made by TCRdb goes unchecked. There are 13 residues in the CDR3. Germline CDR1 reads MDHEN; CDR2 reads SYDVKM. This chain's CDR3 is CASSLNDGGGQYF.

This sequence joins TRBV28 and TRBJ1-2. CDR1 and CDR2 (germline): MDHEN, SYDVKM. This CDR3 is 13 amino acids long. The CDR3 is CASSLWETYGYTF.

J is TRBJ2-7 and V is TRBV29-1. CDR1 is SQVTM, CDR2 ANQGSEA, per germline. The CDR3 covers 12 residues. Here the CDR3 reads CSAASFSYEQYF.

The rearrangement links TRBV6-5 to TRBJ1-1; TCRdb selects TRBD1, and the lack of DNA leaves this call unchecked. Germline-derived CDR1 and CDR2 are MNHEY and SVGAGI. This CDR3 is 13 amino acids long. CDR3 residues: CDSRTGQITEAFF.

This chain's CDR3 is CSVELDRDSYEQYF. V is TRBV29-1 and J is TRBJ2-7; as DNA is missing, the TRBD1 call by TCRdb cannot be tested. This CDR3 has 14 residues. CDR1 is SQVTM and CDR2 is ANQGSEA in the germline V gene.

The V and J genes are TRBV7-9 and TRBJ2-7; the TCRdb call, TRBD1, lacks DNA for checking. CDR1 SEHNR and CDR2 FQNEAQ come from the germline V gene (reference sequence). The CDR3 is made up of 15 amino acids. Here the CDR3 reads CASSSGQGSSYEQYF.

The V and J genes are TRBV5-1 and TRBJ2-2. Germline V lookup: CDR1 SGHRS, CDR2 YFSETQ. The CDR3 runs to 12 residues. The chain's CDR3 is CASSFNTGELFF.

V and J are TRBV12-3 or TRBV12-4 and TRBJ2-3; TCRdb calls TRBD1, which cannot be checked without DNA. This CDR3 is 14 amino acids long. This CDR3 reads CASSFLGVTDTQYF.

The chain is built from TRBV11-2 and TRBJ2-1; the D call from TCRdb, TRBD2, cannot be confirmed without DNA. Germline CDR1 and CDR2: SGHAT and FQNNGV. This CDR3 region has 17 residues. The CDR3 sequence: CATSRDRAGGIYNEQFF.

The chain joins TRBV4-1 to TRBJ2-3. The CDR3 covers 15 residues. Germline loops: CDR1 MGHRA, CDR2 YSYEKL. The CDR3 protein is CASSQDRNQGHTQYF.

The chain joins TRBV6-5 to TRBJ2-1. The CDR3 runs to 13 residues. The germline gives CDR1 MNHEY, CDR2 SVGAGI. This chain's CDR3 is CASNPGRGNEQFF.

The chain couples TRBV6-2 or TRBV6-3 to TRBJ2-7; TCRdb's assignment of TRBD1 cannot be checked, as there is no DNA. The CDR3 has 15 amino acids. The germline CDR1 and CDR2 sequences are MNHEY and SVGEGT. CDR3 sequence reads: CASSRKGTGSYEQHF.

The chain joins TRBV16 to TRBJ1-5. CDR3 length: 18 residues. Germline CDR1 reads KGHSY; CDR2 reads FQNENV. CDR3 region: CASSQLSGRTAGVQPQHF.

The chain carries TRBV7-9 and TRBJ2-7; TCRdb indicates TRBD2, and absent DNA this call remains unverified. Per germline, CDR1 SEHNR and CDR2 FQNEAQ (reference sequence). The CDR3 totals 15 residues. CDR3: CASSLEALDRVEQYF.

V gene TRBV7-9 combines with J gene TRBJ2-1. This CDR3 spans 15 amino acids. CDR1 and CDR2 from the germline V gene are SEHNR and FQNEAQ (reference sequence). CDR3 sequence: CASTVDGSSYNEQFF. The full variable domain, its missing parts supplied by reference TRBV7-9 and TRBJ2-1, is DTGVSQNPRHKITKRGQNVTFRCDPISEHNRLYWYRQTLGQGPEFLTYFQNEAQLEKSRLLSDRFSAERPKGSFSTLEIQRTEQGDSAMYLCASTVDGSSYNEQFFGPGTRLTVL.

The V gene is TRBV7-9, the J gene TRBJ2-7; TCRdb designates TRBD1, a call that cannot be tested without DNA. The CDR3 has 18 residues. In germline, CDR1 is SEHNR, CDR2 FQNEAQ (reference sequence). The chain's CDR3 is CASSPRPKEGRGVYEQYF.

V gene TRBV7-2 combines with J gene TRBJ1-5; as DNA is missing, the TRBD1 call by TCRdb cannot be tested. The CDR3 sequence is 15 residues long. The germline V gene has CDR1 SGHTA and CDR2 FQGNSA. CDR3 residues: CASSSNLQGNQPQHF.

The V and J genes are TRBV5-1 and TRBJ2-3. This CDR3 spans 13 amino acids. Germline V lookup: CDR1 SGHRS, CDR2 YFSETQ. CDR3: CASSSFYTDTQYF.

CDR3: CASSQDQGTGLYEQYF. This sequence joins TRBV4-3 and TRBJ2-7; TCRdb's D call, TRBD1, is unchecked because there is no DNA. This CDR3 comprises 16 residues. Germline CDR1 LGHNA, CDR2 YSLEER.

This chain connects TRBV6-5 to TRBJ2-3. CDR3 length equals 13 residues. The germline CDR1 and CDR2 sequences are MNHEY and SVGAGI. CDR3 amino acids: CASSYGITDTQYF.

This chain connects TRBV28 to TRBJ2-3; the TCRdb D gene call, TRBD1, has no DNA to confirm it. This CDR3 has 14 residues. Germline values: CDR1 MDHEN, CDR2 SYDVKM. CDR3: CASSFLSGTDTQYF.

V gene TRBV11-2 combines with J gene TRBJ2-7; no DNA is available, so the TRBD2 call from TCRdb remains unchecked. Germline CDR1 SGHAT, CDR2 FQNNGV. The CDR3 has 15 amino acids. The CDR3 here is CASSPGLAGGYEQYF. Looking up the rest from reference TRBV11-2 and TRBJ2-7 gives the full variable domain: EAGVAQSPRYKIIEKRQSVAFWCNPISGHATLYWYQQILGQGPKLLIQFQNNGVVDDSQLPKDRFSAERLKGVDSTLKIQPAKLEDSAVYLCASSPGLAGGYEQYFGPGTRLTVT.

V usage is TRBV20-1 and J usage is TRBJ2-7; the D call from TCRdb, TRBD2, cannot be confirmed without DNA. The CDR3 is made up of 15 amino acids. Germline loops: CDR1 DFQATT, CDR2 SNEGSKA (reference sequence). The chain's CDR3 is CSARGTGTYSYEQYF.

The gene calls are TRBV29-1 and TRBJ2-5. CDR3 length: 13 residues. Germline loops: CDR1 SQVTM, CDR2 ANQGSEA. The CDR3 loop is CSVLLRNQETQYF.

This rearrangement joins TRBV11-2 to TRBJ2-1. The CDR3 consists of 15 residues. From germline, CDR1 is SGHAT and CDR2 FQNNGV. The chain's CDR3 is CASSLGSFGYNEQFF.